This TCR beta chain was captured by sequencing in a study of OX40 agonist ivuxolimab in advanced cancers. Sequencing used immunoSEQ multiplex PCR; TCRdb keeps in-frame clones, though not all of them. The sample holds some 48,000 clones, over 75% seen once. This CDR3 is 16 amino acids long. Germline V gives CDR1 LGHNA, CDR2 YSLEER. V lost 0 bases and J lost 4, with 10 bases in between. This rearrangement joins TRBV4-3 to TRBJ2-6, with D unclear. The specimen comprised CD4+ or CD8+ T cells sorted from blood, sampled in a trial of the OX40 agonist ivuxolimab. This receptor was identified in an adult with an advanced solid tumor such as melanoma, head and neck, liver or kidney cancer. The CDR3, as DNA: TGCGCCAGCAGCCAAGAGGTCGCGGCAGGGGCCAACGTCCTGACTTTC. It yields the protein CASSQEVAAGANVLTF.